A selection of T cell receptor beta chains follows, all from one sample in a study of cytomegalovirus exposure and HLA in healthy donors. TCRdb's copy holds only in-frame clones and misses some; the assay was immunoSEQ multiplex PCR. The sample comprises fewer than 250,000 clones, around 87% of which are singletons, and 2% to 3% rests with the top ten. The sample taken for sequencing was PBMCs. These receptors were obtained from a young man in good health and CMV-seronegative. Both conserved end residues are part of each CDR3. A D gene is named only where the DNA matches it firmly. Size is omitted from some rows. Given values are once, few, many or a class for expanded clones.

TRBV5-1	-	TRBJ2-6	TRBD1	TGCGCCAGCAGCTTGCGGACAGGATTTGCTGGGGCCAACGTCCTGACTTTC	CASSLRTGFAGANVLTF
TRBV10-3	-	TRBJ2-7	-	TGTGCCATCAGGAAGGCCTACGGGGGGCCTTGGGAGCAGTACTTC	CAIRKAYGGPWEQYF
TRBV7-2	-	TRBJ2-2	-	TGTGCCAGCAGCTTAGGGGCTAGCAGTCCCGGGGGGGAGCTGTTTTTT	CASSLGASSPGGELFF
TRBV9	-	TRBJ2-1	TRBD1	TGTGCCAGCAGCCCGGGACAGTTTTACAATGAGCAGTTCTTC	CASSPGQFYNEQFF
TRBV20-1	-	TRBJ2-7	-	TGCAGTGCTAGAGCTGACGAGCAGTACTTC	CSARADEQYF
TRBV27	-	TRBJ2-7	TRBD2	TGTGCCAGCAGGGTGGGACTAGAGGTAGGCGAGCAGTACTTC	CASRVGLEVGEQYF
TRBV27	-	TRBJ2-7	-	TGTGCCAGCAGTTTAAGCGGTCGCACCTACGAGCAGTACTTC	CASSLSGRTYEQYF
TRBV2	few	TRBJ1-4	-	TGTGCCAGCAGTGGTTACAGCCTAGCAAATGAAAAACTGTTTTTT	CASSGYSLANEKLFF
TRBV12-5	-	TRBJ2-1	TRBD2	TGTGCTAGTGGGAACCCAAACTTAGCGGGCAATGAGCAGTTCTTC	CASGNPNLAGNEQFF
TRBV27	few	TRBJ1-5	-	TGTGCCAGCAGTTTGAGCCTCGGCAATCAGCCCCAGCATTTT	CASSLSLGNQPQHF
TRBV5-1	-	TRBJ2-3	-	TGCGCCAGCAGCCCAAGTCCAGTCGCCACAGATACGCAGTATTTT	CASSPSPVATDTQYF
TRBV30	-	TRBJ2-3	-	TGTGCCTGGAGTTCCCTAGGTACAGATACGCAGTATTTT	CAWSSLGTDTQYF
TRBV18	-	TRBJ1-1	-	TGTGCCAGCTCACCGACAGCTTGGAGAAACACTGAAGCTTTCTTT	CASSPTAWRNTEAFF
TRBV5-4	-	TRBJ1-4	-	TGTGCCAGCAGCCTAAACGGGGGGCCAACAACTAATGAAAAACTGTTTTTT	CASSLNGGPTTNEKLFF
TRBV27	once	TRBJ2-7	-	TGTGCCAGCAGTTTCGTCGCTCGGAGGGTTTACGAGCAGTACTTC	CASSFVARRVYEQYF
TRBV5-6	-	TRBJ1-4	-	TGTGCCAGCAGCACCACCGTATTAGGGGGGGCGCGCGAAAAACTGTTTTTT	CASSTTVLGGAREKLFF
TRBV2	-	TRBJ2-2	-	TGTGCCAGCAGGCCGGGAAAGAACACCGGGGAGCTGTTTTTT	CASRPGKNTGELFF
TRBV7-2	few	TRBJ1-5	-	TGTGCCAGCAGCTTAGAGAGGGATCAGCCCCAGCATTTT	CASSLERDQPQHF
TRBV20-1	-	TRBJ1-4	-	TGCAGTGCTAGGCAGAATGAAAAACTGTTTTTT	CSARQNEKLFF
TRBV5-1	-	TRBJ2-7	TRBD1	TGCGCCAGCAGCTCCGCCTTTTCTCTCCGGGACAGGCCCTACGAGCAGTACTTC	CASSSAFSLRDRPYEQYF
TRBV7-8	-	TRBJ2-7	-	TGTGCCAGCAGCCGTGGACAGTTCGAGCAGTACTTC	CASSRGQFEQYF
TRBV6-6	-	TRBJ1-6	-	TGTGCCAGCAGCCTTCCGGAGTCCTATAATTCACCCCTCCACTTT	CASSLPESYNSPLHF
TRBV4-3	few	TRBJ1-3	TRBD1	TGCGCCAGCAGCCAAGGGGACAGCTCCTCTGGAAACACCATATATTTT	CASSQGDSSSGNTIYF
TRBV7-8	-	TRBJ2-7	TRBD2	TGTGCCAGCAGCTTAGTCGCTAGCGGGCCCCACGAGCAGTACTTC	CASSLVASGPHEQYF
TRBV6-5	-	TRBJ2-1	TRBD2	TGTGCCAGCAGTTACGGACTAGCGGGGCCTCAGCAGTTCTTC	CASSYGLAGPQQFF
TRBV28	-	TRBJ2-2	TRBD2	TGTGCCAGCAGTTTACGGACTAGCGGGAGCGGGGAGCTGTTTTTT	CASSLRTSGSGELFF
TRBV18	-	TRBJ2-7	-	TGTGCCGACGGTGGGGGCACCTACTACGAGCAGTACTTC	CADGGGTYYEQYF
TRBV2	-	TRBJ2-2	TRBD1	TGTGCCAGCAGCGCACTCCGGGACAGGTTCACCGGGGAGCTGTTTTTT	CASSALRDRFTGELFF
TRBV4-3	-	TRBJ1-1	-	TGCGCCAGCAGCCAAGTTTGGACTAACACTGAAGCTTTCTTT	CASSQVWTNTEAFF
TRBV6-5	-	TRBJ2-7	-	TGTGCCAGCAGTCCCCTCGGGGGGCGGGAGCAGTACTTC	CASSPLGGREQYF
TRBV4-3	-	TRBJ2-3	-	TGCGCCAGCAGCCAAGCCCCTCTAGGGGGAACGGGCACAGATACGCAGTATTTT	CASSQAPLGGTGTDTQYF
TRBV7-2	-	TRBJ1-2	-	TGTGCCAGCAGCCCTCCCCCCTATGGCTACACCTTC	CASSPPPYGYTF
TRBV11-2	-	TRBJ2-1	-	TGTGCCAGCAGCGGGGACTCACGAAATGAGCAGTTCTTC	CASSGDSRNEQFF
TRBV6-6	-	TRBJ2-5	TRBD1	TGTGCCAGCAGTTATGGGACAGGGTTGGTGGAGACCCAGTACTTC	CASSYGTGLVETQYF
TRBV10-1	-	TRBJ2-1	-	TGCGCCAGCAGTGATTCAGGGGGGCCCAATGAGCAGTTCTTC	CASSDSGGPNEQFF
TRBV18	-	TRBJ2-5	-	TGTGCCAGCTCACCAGGGCAGGACCAAGAGACCCAGTACTTC	CASSPGQDQETQYF
TRBV9	-	TRBJ2-1	TRBD2	TGTGCCAGTTCAGGCGGGAGGGCCCGTGAGCAGTTCTTC	CASSGGRAREQFF
TRBV29-1	-	TRBJ2-7	-	TGCAGCGTTCCAAAAGGGGGCTCCTACGAGCAGTACTTC	CSVPKGGSYEQYF
TRBV7-6	-	TRBJ2-7	TRBD2	TGTGCCAGCAGCTTAGTGGGAGGGGAAGAGCAGTACTTC	CASSLVGGEEQYF
TRBV28	-	TRBJ2-1	TRBD2	TGTGCCAGCAGTTTAACTAGCGGGAGGAGCAATGAGCAGTTCTTC	CASSLTSGRSNEQFF
TRBV29-1	-	TRBJ2-7	TRBD1	TGCAGCGCCCTGCGGGACAGGGGAGGAGAGCAGTACTTC	CSALRDRGGEQYF
TRBV27	-	TRBJ1-5	-	TGTGCCAGCAGTTTATTAGGGGTTCAGCCCCAGCATTTT	CASSLLGVQPQHF
TRBV28	-	TRBJ2-7	TRBD2	TGTGCCAGCAGTTTAATCTCAGCGGGACCTACCTACGAGCAGTACTTC	CASSLISAGPTYEQYF
TRBV25-1	-	TRBJ2-7	TRBD1	TGTGCCAGCAGTGAACCCGGGACAGGGGCGTACGAGCAGTACTTC	CASSEPGTGAYEQYF
TRBV5-1	-	TRBJ2-5	TRBD2	TGCGCCAGCAGCTTCGGGACTAGCGGGGGAGAAGAGACCCAGTACTTC	CASSFGTSGGEETQYF
TRBV10-3	few	TRBJ1-2	-	TGTGCCATCAGGGTGGCCAGGGAAAGTGGCTACACCTTC	CAIRVARESGYTF
TRBV2	-	TRBJ1-2	-	TGTGCCAGCAGTGAAGGCGGGCGCGGCTATGGCTACACCTTC	CASSEGGRGYGYTF
TRBV7-3	-	TRBJ2-1	TRBD1	TGTGCCAGCAGCCCGCATGACAGGGGGTTCGAGGTGGACAATGAGCAGTTCTTC	CASSPHDRGFEVDNEQFF
TRBV7-8	-	TRBJ1-5	-	TGTGCCAGCAGCTTAGAGAGATATCAGCCCCAGCATTTT	CASSLERYQPQHF
TRBV5-6	-	TRBJ2-2	TRBD2	TGTGCCAGCAGCTTGCCCGGCGGGGGGTACACCGGGGAGCTGTTTTTT	CASSLPGGGYTGELFF
TRBV6-1	once	TRBJ2-7	-	TGTGCCAGCAGTGAAGCGCCCCGGGGCGAGCAGTACTTC	CASSEAPRGEQYF
TRBV30	-	TRBJ1-1	-	TGTGCCTGGAGGCGAAACACTGAAGCTTTCTTT	CAWRRNTEAFF
TRBV5-8	-	TRBJ1-1	-	TGTGCCAGCAGCGACAACAGGGTCACTGAAGCTTTCTTT	CASSDNRVTEAFF
TRBV7-9	-	TRBJ2-7	TRBD1	TGTGCCAGCAGCTCGGGGACAGGTTTATACGAGCAGTACTTC	CASSSGTGLYEQYF